The 18 T cell receptor beta chains reported below all come from one sample, sequenced in a study of T-cell memory formation after mild COVID-19. One entry per CDR3 protein results from TCRdb running MiXCR on the 5' RACE reads. The sample holds about 560,000 distinct CDR3 sequences, roughly 20% seen once. The specimen was PBMCs or a T cell subset sorted from them (not recorded which). All receptors derive from an adult woman who had mild COVID-19 (a few samples of this study predate the infection). Cell type and time point are not known.

The genes are TRBV6-2 or TRBV6-3 and TRBJ2-2, with D hard to call. The CDR3 runs 11 residues. Trimming shortened V by 7 bases and J by 8 bases, and 8 bases separated the two germline ends. Germline CDR1 MNHEY, CDR2 SVGEGT. The CDR3 here is CASTHGGELFF. The CDR3 region has the DNA TGTGCCAGCACCCACGGTGGGGAGCTGTTTTTT.

The J gene is TRBJ1-2, the V gene TRBV5-4, with unresolved D. Trimming took off 0 bases at V and 3 bases at J, with 12 bases between the two ends. The CDR3 is 15 residues long. Germline CDR1 is SGHNT and CDR2 is YYREEE (reference sequence). The CDR3 protein is CASSLEVRGDYGYTF. In DNA form, the CDR3 reads TGTGCCAGCAGCTTGGAGGTCCGAGGAGACTATGGCTACACCTTC.

This clonotype was observed a few times. The V and J genes are TRBV10-3 and TRBJ2-1; D gene unclear. The CDR3 sequence is 17 residues long. Germline values: CDR1 ENHRY, CDR2 SYGVKD. V dropped 4 bases and J dropped 0 bases, with 16 bases sitting between them. The CDR3 coding sequence is TGTGCCATCAGTGGACCCCCCGTGGCTGGCTCCTACAATGAGCAGTTCTTC. Its translation is CAISGPPVAGSYNEQFF.

This clonotype was seen just once. The J gene is TRBJ1-1, the V gene TRBV7-9, with D possibly TRBD1 on 5 matching bases. Germline values: CDR1 SEHNR, CDR2 FQNEAQ (reference sequence). The V end was cut by 3 bases, the J end by 3 bases, with 11 bases between. The CDR3 has 14 residues. The chain's CDR3 is CASSFKAGYTEAFF. The CDR3 coding sequence is TGTGCCAGCAGCTTCAAGGCAGGGTACACTGAAGCTTTCTTT.

This clonotype showed up just a few times. This chain uses TRBV20-1 with TRBJ2-1; D is possibly TRBD2 (6 bases). Germline assignment: CDR1 DFQATT and CDR2 SNEGSKA (reference sequence). The CDR3 loop spans 14 amino acids. Trimming took off 1 base at V and 7 bases at J, with 14 bases between the two ends. CDR3 nucleotide sequence: TGCAGTGCTAGAGGAGGGAGGCCGGGGAATGAGCAGTTCTTC. It is translated as CSARGGRPGNEQFF.

Regarding this clonotype: The CDR3 does not end in the conserved phenylalanine or tryptophan, so this is likely a read error. The chain carries TRBV5-5 and TRBJ1-2; possibly TRBD1 for D (6 bases). The germline V gene encodes CDR1 SGHKS and CDR2 YYEKEE (reference sequence). CDR3 length: 18 amino acids. V gave up 4 bases and J gave up 2 bases, with 24 bases separating them. The CDR3 region has the DNA TGTGCCAGCAGCGCTATCTATGAAGGTTGGACAGACAACTATGGCTACACCTTA. This gives the protein CASSAIYEGWTDNYGYTL.

V is TRBV2 and J is TRBJ2-2; D gene unclear. Germline V CDR1 and CDR2: SNHLY, FYNNEI. The CDR3 has 14 residues. Between the trimmed V and J ends, which lost 0 bases and 7 bases, there was a span of 9 bases. In DNA form, the CDR3 reads TGTGCCAGCAGTGAAGCGAGGAATATCGGGGAGCTGTTTTTT. This encodes CASSEARNIGELFF.

This clonotype has a handful of counts. CDR3 bases: TGCAGTGCTAGAGTGTCGACTAGGGTCACAGATACGCAGTATTTT. The encoded protein is CSARVSTRVTDTQYF. The chain has TRBV20-1 and TRBJ2-3; TRBD2 is a possible D gene (6 bases). The ends were cut back, 1 base at V and 2 bases at J, with 13 bases in the middle. Germline assignment: CDR1 DFQATT and CDR2 SNEGSKA (reference sequence). The CDR3 runs to 15 residues.

This clonotype occurred a few times. The gene calls are TRBV12-3 or TRBV12-4 and TRBJ2-5; the D gene is possibly TRBD2 (6 bases). Trimming removed 3 bases from V and 5 bases from J, with 34 bases in between. The CDR3 runs 21 residues. The CDR3 is CASSFPRFNSGEPSWWETQYF. DNA for the CDR3: TGTGCCAGCAGTTTTCCTCGATTCAATTCGGGGGAGCCATCATGGTGGGAGACCCAGTACTTC.

This clonotype turned up a few times. This chain connects TRBV7-9 to TRBJ2-3; TRBD1 matches 9 bases. Germline-derived CDR1 and CDR2 are SEHNR and FQNEAQ (reference sequence). The CDR3 is 14 amino acids. V shed 5 bases and J 6 bases; nucleotides not matched to a gene: 6. The CDR3 loop reads CASSEQGARDTQYF. The DNA of the CDR3 is TGTGCCAGCAGCGAACAGGGGGCGCGGGATACGCAGTATTTT.

This clonotype was seen only a few times. The chain employs TRBV29-1 and TRBJ1-2; 9 nucleotides align to TRBD1. CDR1 and CDR2 from the germline V gene are SQVTM and ANQGSEA. Losses at the gene ends were 6 bases for V and 3 bases for J; bases not matched to a gene: 5. The CDR3 spans 13 residues. The CDR3 sequence is CSVRTGADYGYTF. The CDR3 DNA is TGCAGCGTGAGGACAGGGGCCGACTATGGCTACACCTTC.

V usage is TRBV4-1 and J usage is TRBJ2-7; 9 bases are a match to TRBD2. Losses at the gene ends were 6 bases for V and 1 base for J; bases not matched to a gene: 10. Germline-derived CDR1 and CDR2 are MGHRA and YSYEKL. The CDR3 has 16 amino acids. The chain's CDR3 is CASRQFERGDSYEQYF. CDR3 bases: TGCGCCAGCAGGCAGTTCGAGCGGGGGGATTCCTACGAGCAGTACTTC.

This clonotype was observed a handful of times. The chain recombines TRBV29-1 with TRBJ1-1; weak D call: TRBD1 (6 bases). Trimming removed 6 bases from V and 7 bases from J, with 15 bases in between. There are 12 residues in the CDR3. From germline, CDR1 is SQVTM and CDR2 ANQGSEA. The CDR3, as DNA: TGCAGCGTCCCCGGACAGTCAAATGAAGCTTTCTTT. It translates to CSVPGQSNEAFF.

The chain combines TRBV13 with TRBJ1-6; a possible D gene is TRBD1 (6 bases). Germline V gene sequence: CDR1 PRHDT, CDR2 FYEKMQ (reference sequence). V gave up 5 bases and J gave up 4 bases, with 15 bases separating them. This CDR3 has 16 residues. The CDR3 bases are TGTGCCAGCAGCCCAAGAGGGGGGAAATATAATTCACCCCTCCACTTT. The encoded protein is CASSPRGGKYNSPLHF. Full variable domain (rest looked up from reference TRBV13 and TRBJ1-6): AAGVIQSPRHLIKEKRETATLKCYPIPRHDTVYWYQQGPGQDPQFLISFYEKMQSDKGSIPDRFSAQQFSDYHSELNMSSLELGDSALYFCASSPRGGKYNSPLHFGNGTRLTVT.

This clonotype was detected a few times. This rearrangement joins TRBV3-1 to TRBJ2-5, with TRBD2 identical over 9 bases. Looked up from germline, CDR1 is LGHDT and CDR2 is YNNKEL (reference sequence). J gave up 5 bases and V 4 bases, and 8 bases lay outside the gene matches. The CDR3 runs 15 residues. In DNA form, the CDR3 reads TGTGCCAGCAGCCGCCTAGCGGGGAGGGGCGAGACCCAGTACTTC. This sequence encodes CASSRLAGRGETQYF.

Many counts were recorded for this clonotype. This chain links TRBV7-6 with TRBJ2-7, with 8 bases fitting TRBD2. Losses at the gene ends were 6 bases for V and 4 bases for J; bases not matched to a gene: 11. The germline CDR1 and CDR2 sequences are SGHVS and FNYEAQ. The CDR3 spans 15 residues. The CDR3 DNA reads as TGTGCCAGCAGAATAATGGCGGGGGGTCTGTACGAGCAGTACTTC. It encodes CASRIMAGGLYEQYF.

The CDR3 loop reads CASSPSPGQNYGYTF. CDR3 bases: TGTGCCAGCTCACCGTCTCCGGGACAGAACTATGGCTACACCTTC. The chain employs TRBV18 and TRBJ1-2; 7 bases line up with TRBD1. J was trimmed by 2 bases and V by 3 bases; bases with no gene match: 6. The CDR3 covers 15 residues. Germline V CDR1 and CDR2: KGHSH, LQKENI.

A few counts support this clonotype. This chain's CDR3 is CASSLGSWVWAEAFF. The CDR3 DNA reads as TGTGCCAGCAGTTTGGGGAGTTGGGTTTGGGCTGAAGCTTTCTTT. The genes are TRBV12-3 or TRBV12-4 and TRBJ1-1, with D uncertain. This CDR3 comprises 15 residues. V was shortened by 3 bases and J by 6 bases, with 17 bases between the two germline ends.